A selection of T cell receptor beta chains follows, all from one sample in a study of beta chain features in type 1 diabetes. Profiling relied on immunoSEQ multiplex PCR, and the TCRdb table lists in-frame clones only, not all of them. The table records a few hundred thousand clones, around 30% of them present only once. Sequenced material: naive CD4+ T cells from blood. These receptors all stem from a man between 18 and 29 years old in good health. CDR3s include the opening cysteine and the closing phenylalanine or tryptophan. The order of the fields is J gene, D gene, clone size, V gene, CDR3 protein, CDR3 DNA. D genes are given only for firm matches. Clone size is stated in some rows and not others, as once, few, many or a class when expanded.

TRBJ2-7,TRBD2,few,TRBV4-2,CASSQGPGGPDEQYF,TGTGCCAGCAGCCAGGGACCGGGAGGGCCGGACGAGCAGTACTTC
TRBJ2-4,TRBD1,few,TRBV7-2,CASSLKSDRAFIQYF,TGTGCCAGCAGCTTAAAGTCGGACAGGGCTTTCATTCAGTACTTC
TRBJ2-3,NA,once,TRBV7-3,CASSLGSGSSTDTQYF,TGTGCCAGCAGCTTAGGTAGCGGAAGTAGCACAGATACGCAGTATTTT
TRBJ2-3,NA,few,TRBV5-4,CASSAGITDTQYF,TGTGCCAGCAGCGCCGGGATAACAGATACGCAGTATTTT
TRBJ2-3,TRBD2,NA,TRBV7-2,CASSRTSGSGPQYF,TGTGCCAGCAGCCGGACTAGCGGGAGCGGTCCGCAGTATTTT
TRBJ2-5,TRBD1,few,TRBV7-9,CASSLGRWDRETQYF,TGTGCCAGCAGCTTAGGGAGGTGGGACAGAGAGACCCAGTACTTC
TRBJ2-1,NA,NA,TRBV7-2,CASSLGSVSSYNEQFF,TGTGCCAGCAGCTTAGGGAGTGTGAGCTCCTACAATGAGCAGTTCTTC
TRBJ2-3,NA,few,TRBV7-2,CASSQLRLTTDTQYF,TGTGCCAGCAGCCAATTACGGCTTACCACAGATACGCAGTATTTT
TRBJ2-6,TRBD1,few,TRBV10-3,CAIRGTGIVSGANVLTF,TGTGCCATCAGAGGGACAGGGATCGTCTCTGGGGCCAACGTCCTGACTTTC
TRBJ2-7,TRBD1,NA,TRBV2,CASITGQGSAEQYF,TGTGCCAGCATAACGGGACAGGGGTCGGCGGAGCAGTACTTC
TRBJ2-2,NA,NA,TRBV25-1,CASSEPGAGAGTGELFF,TGTGCCAGCAGTGAACCAGGAGCAGGGGCAGGCACCGGGGAGCTGTTTTTT
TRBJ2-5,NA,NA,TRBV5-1,CASSLGAGEETQYF,TGCGCCAGCAGCTTGGGGGCCGGGGAGGAGACCCAGTACTTC
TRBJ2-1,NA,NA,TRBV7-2,CASSQRVVASSYNEQFF,TGTGCCAGCAGCCAAAGGGTTGTGGCAAGCTCCTACAATGAGCAGTTCTTC
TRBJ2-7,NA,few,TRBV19,CASSKNTGSGHEQYF,TGTGCCAGTAGTAAAAATACAGGATCCGGCCACGAGCAGTACTTC